Listed here are 11 T cell receptor beta chains from one sample, sequenced in a study of T cell responses to AZD1222 COVID-19 vaccine. The repertoire was sequenced with immunoSEQ multiplex PCR; TCRdb's copy has only in-frame clones and lacks some. The data hold 72,000 or so clones, with roughly nine tenths observed a single time. This specimen consisted of peripheral blood, obtained on day 0 of AZD1222 vaccination. These receptors all stem from an adult in good health.

The J gene is TRBJ2-3, the V gene TRBV10-3; 7 bases map to TRBD2. The germline V gene encodes CDR1 ENHRY and CDR2 SYGVKD. The CDR3 extends over 16 amino acids. V trimming: 2 bases; J trimming: 0 bases; junction bases outside the gene matches: 5. CDR3 residues: CAISEAGTTSTDTQYF. As DNA, the CDR3 is TGTGCCATCAGTGAGGCAGGGACTACTAGCACAGATACGCAGTATTTT.

The chain recombines TRBV9 with TRBJ2-7; maybe TRBD1 (5 bases). This CDR3 has 13 residues. Trimming took off 8 bases at V and 3 bases at J, with 15 bases between the two ends. Per germline, CDR1 SGDLS and CDR2 YYNGEE. The CDR3 DNA follows: TGTGCCAGTTCTGTACAGGACGGCTACGAGCAGTACTTC. The encoded protein is CASSVQDGYEQYF.

The chain has TRBV3-1 (or the pseudogene TRBV3-2) and TRBJ2-7; D uncertain. Trimming pared 6 bases from V and 6 bases from J, leaving 15 bases between. The CDR3 extends over 13 amino acids. The germline gives CDR1 LGHDT, CDR2 YNNKEL (reference sequence). The CDR3 protein is CASRAPQGFEQYF. DNA for the CDR3: TGTGCCAGCAGGGCCCCCCAAGGCTTCGAGCAGTACTTC.

This chain uses TRBV6-5 with TRBJ2-2; D possibly corresponds to TRBD1 (5 bases). Germline lookup yields CDR1 MNHEY and CDR2 SVGAGI. This CDR3 contains 14 residues. Trimming removed 7 bases from V and 0 bases from J, with 9 bases in between. CDR3 sequence reads: CASIPGTNTGELFF. CDR3 in DNA: TGTGCCAGCATTCCAGGGACGAACACCGGGGAGCTGTTTTTT.

V is TRBV12-5 and J is TRBJ2-5; D is undetermined. CDR1 LGHNT and CDR2 FRNRAP come from the germline V gene. The CDR3 is made up of 15 amino acids. V lost 1 base to trimming and J lost 2 bases, with 11 bases between them. The CDR3 DNA follows: TGTGCTAGTGGTTTGGGGTCTCCCGCGCAAGAGACCCAGTACTTC. This codes for CASGLGSPAQETQYF.

V usage is TRBV5-1 and J usage is TRBJ1-2, with TRBD1 matching over 7 bases. The germline CDR1 and CDR2 sequences are SGHRS and YFSETQ. CDR3 length: 13 residues. V was clipped by 6 bases and J by 2 bases; unmatched bases: 4. CDR3: CASTQGENYGYTF. In nucleotides, the CDR3 is TGCGCCAGCACCCAGGGGGAAAACTATGGCTACACCTTC.

The rearrangement links TRBV6-1 to TRBJ2-7; possibly TRBD1 for D (6 bases). V was cut by 2 bases and J by 4 bases, with 12 bases left in between. The CDR3 loop spans 14 amino acids. Germline CDR1 and CDR2: MNHNS and SASEGT. In nucleotides, the CDR3 is TGTGCCAGCAGTGAATTGGGGGCGCGGTACGAGCAGTACTTC. Translation gives CASSELGARYEQYF.

This rearrangement joins TRBV4-2 to TRBJ2-1; D is undetermined. The V gene lost 4 bases and the J gene lost 6 bases, with 16 bases spanning the gap. The CDR3 has 15 amino acids. Germline CDR1 reads LGHNA; CDR2 reads YNFKEQ. The CDR3 coding sequence is TGTGCCAGCAGCCCACACACGGACCAGGCCAATGAGCAGTTCTTC. Translation gives CASSPHTDQANEQFF.

The chain employs TRBV24-1 and TRBJ2-1, with D perhaps matching TRBD2 (6 bases). Germline V lookup: CDR1 KGHDR, CDR2 SFDVKD. CDR3 length: 15 amino acids. Deletions cut 4 bases from V and 12 bases from J, with 21 bases between. CDR3 sequence (DNA): TGTGCCACCAGTGACCAAAAGGAGGGTGCTGTAGGGCAGTTCTTC. It codes for CATSDQKEGAVGQFF.

On this clone: A junction end diverges from the germline sequence, so it may reflect a read error. The chain carries TRBV6-5 and TRBJ2-7, with 7 bases that match TRBD1. The CDR3 loop spans 13 amino acids. The germline gives CDR1 MNHEY, CDR2 SVGAGI. DNA of the CDR3: TGTGCCACCAGTAGGGACAGAGCCTACGAGCAGTACTTC. It yields the protein CATSRDRAYEQYF.

The chain is built from TRBV11-2 and TRBJ2-1, with 7 positions matching TRBD2. The CDR3 contains 17 residues. J lost 0 bases, V lost 3 bases, and 8 bases had no gene match. CDR1 and CDR2 (germline): SGHAT, FQNNGV. The CDR3 DNA is TGTGCCAGCAGCTTCGGTGGGAGGGGATTCTCCTACAATGAGCAGTTCTTC. Translating it yields CASSFGGRGFSYNEQFF.